Presented here are 2 T cell receptor beta chains from one specimen sequenced in a study of blood T cells in healthy people across ages (dated by TCRdb to the mid-2010s). The library came from 5' RACE. Sequencing took place on an Illumina HiSeq 2500. A second about 7 to 12 cycle PCR used a sample-barcoded 5' primer and a J-beta primer mix. TCRdb's own reprocessing of the public reads used fastp at Q25 and MiXCR and kept productive beta chains. Each CDR3 protein appears once, grouped with its most common genes and DNA. This sample is represented by 600,000 to 800,000 distinct CDR3 sequences; 20% to 25% of them were singletons. Jointly, the top ten make up 3% to 4% of the sample. The sequencing sample was made of blood. These receptors all stem from a man between 65 and 85 years old in good health.

V gene TRBV24-1 combines with J gene TRBJ2-6, with 10 positions matching TRBD1. The CDR3 extends over 16 amino acids. V gave up 9 bases and J gave up 0 bases; unmatched junction bases: 4. Per germline, CDR1 KGHDR and CDR2 SFDVKD. The CDR3 reads CATGTGADSGANVLTF. Written as DNA, the CDR3 is TGTGCCACCGGGACAGGGGCGGACTCTGGGGCCAACGTCCTGACTTTC.

This chain links TRBV20-1 with TRBJ2-5; D may be TRBD2 (5 bases). The V gene lost 3 bases and the J gene lost 4 bases, with 12 bases spanning the gap. Germline CDR1 DFQATT, CDR2 SNEGSKA (reference sequence). The CDR3 is 13 residues long. CDR3: CSASSGLSETQYF. CDR3 coding DNA: TGCAGTGCTAGTTCCGGACTCTCAGAGACCCAGTACTTC.